This TCR beta chain was identified during a study of T cell responses to AZD1222 COVID-19 vaccine. Study in general: It was second doses at about 4 or about 12 weeks that were pooled.

Whole-study results and caveats: Just a handful of people given AZD1222 tested seropositive at baseline. Females outnumbered males among donors, who were mostly white British; clonal diversity was possibly underestimated. Regions 160-218 and 743-854 held dominance among vaccine-associated CD4 TCRs, which spanned spike.

As concerns this clone: Its antigen is not identified.

The repertoire was sequenced with immunoSEQ multiplex PCR; TCRdb's copy has only in-frame clones and lacks some. The sample consists of some 82,000 clones, 85% to 90% of them appearing once. The sequenced sample was peripheral blood, obtained on day 0 of AZD1222 vaccination. This clonotype was obtained from an adult in good health.

The CDR3 region has the DNA TGTGCCAGCAGTTATGGACTAGCGGGGGCGAGGGACATTCAGTACTTC. Its translation is CASSYGLAGARDIQYF. V and J are TRBV6-5 and TRBJ2-4; TRBD2 matches at 13 bases. J gave up 8 bases and V 3 bases, and 7 bases lay outside the gene matches. The CDR3 spans 16 residues. The V gene's germline CDR1 is MNHEY and CDR2 SVGAGI.